What follows are 21 T cell receptor beta chains derived from one specimen sequenced in a study of Ad26.COV2.S vaccination and SARS-CoV-2 variants. Only in-frame clones appear in the TCRdb table, and some are missing; sequencing was by immunoSEQ multiplex PCR. The sample includes about 500,000 clones, 80% to 90% of them seen just once. Treatment described: roughly 19 received Ad26.COV2.S at low or high dose, single or two shots; several received placebo; per-sample allocation not given. Repertoires come from day 63 after the first vaccine or placebo injection. The specimen comprised peripheral blood, sampled in a trial of Ad26.COV2.S vaccine versus placebo. The source of these receptors is a person aged 18 to 59 who received the Ad26.COV2.S COVID-19 vaccine or a placebo.

This chain joins TRBV5-1 and TRBJ2-5; TRBD1 matches at 7 bases. CDR3 length: 12 residues. Germline trimming cut 4 bases from V and 4 bases from J; bases unmatched to any gene: 1. Per the germline V gene, CDR1 is SGHRS and CDR2 is YFSETQ. The CDR3 DNA is TGCGCCAGCAGCCGACAGGGAGAGACCCAGTACTTC. Amino acids: CASSRQGETQYF.

The rearrangement joins TRBV10-1 to TRBJ2-7, with 7 nucleotides matching TRBD1. The germline CDR1 and CDR2 sequences are WNHNN and SYGVQD (reference sequence). The J segment lost 4 bases and the V segment lost 2 bases, leaving 11 bases of the junction unmatched. CDR3 length equals 16 residues. The CDR3 DNA reads as TGCGCCAGCAGTGAGACCGCCCGGGACAGCCAATACGAGCAGTACTTC. Residues: CASSETARDSQYEQYF.

This chain links TRBV6-4 with TRBJ2-1, with TRBD2 matching over 8 bases. Germline V gene data show CDR1 as MRHNA and CDR2 as SNTAGT. This CDR3 has 14 residues. V was pared by 6 bases and J by 7 bases, with 8 bases of the junction left unmatched. This chain's CDR3 is CASSPAGVFNEQFF. CDR3 bases: TGTGCCAGCAGCCCAGCGGGAGTCTTTAATGAGCAGTTCTTC.

V usage is TRBV11-2 and J usage is TRBJ1-2, with 9 bases matching TRBD1. J lost 7 bases, V lost 3 bases, and 9 bases had no gene match. There are 15 residues in the CDR3. Germline lookup yields CDR1 SGHAT and CDR2 FQNNGV. The CDR3 DNA reads as TGTGCCAGCAGCTTTCCGGGACAGGGATTAGGTGGCTACACCTTC. This translates into CASSFPGQGLGGYTF. The full variable domain, completed using reference TRBV11-2 and TRBJ1-2, is EAGVAQSPRYKIIEKRQSVAFWCNPISGHATLYWYQQILGQGPKLLIQFQNNGVVDDSQLPKDRFSAERLKGVDSTLKIQPAKLEDSAVYLCASSFPGQGLGGYTFGSGTRLTVV.

The V gene is TRBV7-9, the J gene TRBJ2-7; D gene uncertain. This CDR3 comprises 13 residues. Germline-derived CDR1 and CDR2 are SEHNR and FQNEAQ (reference sequence). The ends were cut back, 5 bases at V and 2 bases at J, with 10 bases in the middle. The CDR3, as DNA: TGTGCCAGCAGCCCCCGGGCGACCTACGAGCAGTACTTC. This codes for CASSPRATYEQYF.

The chain employs TRBV3-1 (or the pseudogene TRBV3-2) and TRBJ1-2; perhaps TRBD1 as D (5 bases). V lost 4 bases to trimming and J lost 5 bases, with 20 bases between them. Germline V gives CDR1 LGHDT, CDR2 YNNKEL (reference sequence). The CDR3 spans 16 residues. The DNA for the CDR3 is TGTGCCAGCAGCCCCCCTTCACTCCGGGGCTCTTATGGCTACACCTTC. This gives the protein CASSPPSLRGSYGYTF.

The gene calls are TRBV20-1 and TRBJ1-1; no reliable D call. This CDR3 is built from 11 residues. Trimming removed 6 bases from V and 3 bases from J, with 8 bases in between. Germline CDR1 DFQATT, CDR2 SNEGSKA (reference sequence). The DNA for the CDR3 is TGCAGTGCCCCGGAATACACTGAAGCTTTCTTT. Its translation is CSAPEYTEAFF.

V and J are TRBV28 and TRBJ1-5; 7 positions match TRBD1. The CDR3 extends over 16 amino acids. The V and J ends lost 6 bases and 4 bases, in that order; junction bases with no gene match: 12. Germline V lookup: CDR1 MDHEN, CDR2 SYDVKM. CDR3 nucleotide sequence: TGTGCCAGCAGGCGGGCCCTGACAGGGATAAATCAGCCCCAGCATTTT. Encoded protein: CASRRALTGINQPQHF.

The chain uses TRBV10-1 and TRBJ2-7; 9 nucleotides agree with TRBD1. V lost 3 bases, J lost 6 bases, and 9 bases stayed unmatched. Germline V gene lookup returns CDR1 WNHNN and CDR2 SYGVQD (reference sequence). This CDR3 comprises 15 residues. The CDR3 bases are TGCGCCAGCAGTGAAGGACAGGGGTATGTCACCGAGCAGTACTTC. Translating gives CASSEGQGYVTEQYF.

The chain links TRBV5-5 to TRBJ1-3; D gene unclear. Trimming removed 2 bases from V and 0 bases from J, with 18 bases in between. Germline lookup yields CDR1 SGHKS and CDR2 YYEKEE (reference sequence). The CDR3 is 18 amino acids. CDR3 DNA: TGTGCCAGCAGCTTTAGGCACGAGGAGCTTCGCTCTGGAAACACCATATATTTT. Translated, it gives CASSFRHEELRSGNTIYF. The entire variable domain, with the rest obtained from reference TRBV5-5 and TRBJ1-3, is as follows: DAGVTQSPTHLIKTRGQQVTLRCSPISGHKSVSWYQQVLGQGPQFIFQYYEKEERGRGNFPDRFSARQFPNYSSELNVNALLLGDSALYLCASSFRHEELRSGNTIYFGEGSWLTVV.

This clone has a single count. The J gene is TRBJ1-5, the V gene TRBV6-2 or TRBV6-3; 7 nucleotides agree with TRBD1. CDR3 length equals 20 residues. With 6 bases clipped from V and 0 bases from J, the junction kept 20 bases outside the gene matches. The germline V gene has CDR1 MNHEY and CDR2 SVGEGT. In DNA, the CDR3 is TGTGCCAGCAGCTCGACCGGAGGGGACAGCTGGGCGTATAGCAATCAGCCCCAGCATTTT. Amino acid sequence: CASSSTGGDSWAYSNQPQHF.

This clone appeared once. Distinct nucleotide sequences in the sample also encode this CDR3. The rearrangement links TRBV5-1 to TRBJ2-7; 9 bases align to TRBD1. In germline, CDR1 is SGHRS, CDR2 YFSETQ. The CDR3 runs 15 residues. With 0 bases clipped from V and 2 bases from J, the junction kept 3 bases outside the gene matches. The CDR3 DNA sequence: TGCGCCAGCAGCTTGGCCGGGACAGGGCCCTACGAGCAGTACTTC. Protein sequence: CASSLAGTGPYEQYF.

This chain connects TRBV2 to TRBJ1-1, with D possibly matching TRBD1 (5 bases). Per the germline V gene, CDR1 is SNHLY and CDR2 is FYNNEI. V lost 4 bases and J lost 4, with 10 bases in between. The CDR3 is made up of 13 amino acids. In DNA, the CDR3 is TGTGCCAGCAGTGTTAATGGGGGCACTGAAGCTTTCTTT. It yields the protein CASSVNGGTEAFF. Full variable domain (missing parts from reference TRBV2 and TRBJ1-1): EPEVTQTPSHQVTQMGQEVILRCVPISNHLYFYWYRQILGQKVEFLVSFYNNEISEKSEIFDDQFSVERPDGSNFTLKIRSTKLEDSAMYFCASSVNGGTEAFFGQGTRLTVV.

The chain carries TRBV7-2 and TRBJ2-1; 10 bases match TRBD2. Germline CDR1 and CDR2: SGHTA and FQGNSA. This CDR3 is 15 amino acids long. The V and J ends lost 2 bases and 6 bases, in that order; junction bases with no gene match: 4. The DNA of the CDR3 is TGTGCCAGCAGCTTACCGAGCGGGAGGGCCAATGAGCAGTTCTTC. Translated, it gives CASSLPSGRANEQFF.

V and J are TRBV5-1 and TRBJ2-6; D gene uncertain. Trimming left V 1 base short and J 0 bases short, with 8 bases between. The CDR3 is made up of 16 amino acids. Germline CDR1 and CDR2: SGHRS and YFSETQ. CDR3 nucleotide sequence: TGCGCCAGCAGCTTGCATGCAGACTCTGGGGCCAACGTCCTGACTTTC. Protein: CASSLHADSGANVLTF.

J is TRBJ1-3 and V is TRBV28, with D hard to call. With 3 bases removed from V and 6 bases from J, the gap between germline ends came to 15 bases. The CDR3 runs 15 residues. CDR1 is MDHEN, CDR2 SYDVKM, per germline. In DNA form, the CDR3 reads TGTGCCAGCAGTTTCGGGTTACTCCGTCCAAACACCATATATTTT. Translated: CASSFGLLRPNTIYF. The full variable domain, completed using reference TRBV28 and TRBJ1-3, is DVKVTQSSRYLVKRTGEKVFLECVQDMDHENMFWYRQDPGLGLRLIYFSYDVKMKEKGDIPEGYSVSREKKERFSLILESASTNQTSMYLCASSFGLLRPNTIYFGEGSWLTVV.

This clone appeared once. The J gene is TRBJ1-6, the V gene TRBV7-3; no clear D. This CDR3 spans 14 amino acids. The germline V gene has CDR1 SGHTA and CDR2 FQGTGA. V gave up 1 base and J gave up 9 bases, with 10 bases separating them. The chain's CDR3 is CASSLRGVGSPLHF. Here the CDR3 DNA reads TGTGCCAGCAGCTTAAGGGGAGTTGGTTCACCCCTCCACTTT.

The CDR3 bases are TGTGCCAGCAGCCAAGAATCCAGGGGGGAAGCTTTCTTT. Translating it yields CASSQESRGEAFF. The chain is built from TRBV3-1 (or the pseudogene TRBV3-2) and TRBJ1-1; 7 nucleotides align to TRBD1. The ends lost 0 bases at V and 8 bases at J; junction bases unmatched: 3. This CDR3 is built from 13 residues. Looked up from germline, CDR1 is LGHDT and CDR2 is YNNKEL (reference sequence).

This chain links TRBV5-1 with TRBJ2-7, with D perhaps matching TRBD2 (6 bases). With 4 bases removed from V and 2 bases from J, the gap between germline ends came to 16 bases. Germline lookup yields CDR1 SGHRS and CDR2 YFSETQ. The CDR3 runs 15 residues. The CDR3 here is CASSPGTPATYEQYF. The CDR3, as DNA: TGCGCCAGCAGCCCGGGGACTCCTGCGACCTACGAGCAGTACTTC.

V and J are TRBV5-1 and TRBJ2-1, with D tentatively TRBD2 (5 bases). Germline CDR1 and CDR2: SGHRS and YFSETQ. CDR3 length: 15 residues. Trimming stripped 0 bases from V and 8 bases from J, with 15 bases between. CDR3 DNA: TGCGCCAGCAGCTTGGTGTTGCGGGTGTCCGATGAGCAGTTCTTC. This encodes CASSLVLRVSDEQFF.

The chain links TRBV6-5 to TRBJ1-2, with D possibly being TRBD1 (6 bases). The length of the CDR3 is 15 residues. V was clipped by 0 bases and J by 10 bases, with 18 bases between them. Germline-derived CDR1 and CDR2 are MNHEY and SVGAGI. In DNA, the CDR3 is TGTGCCAGCAGTTACTCCCAGGGGCTAAGCTGGGACTACACCTTC. Its translation is CASSYSQGLSWDYTF.